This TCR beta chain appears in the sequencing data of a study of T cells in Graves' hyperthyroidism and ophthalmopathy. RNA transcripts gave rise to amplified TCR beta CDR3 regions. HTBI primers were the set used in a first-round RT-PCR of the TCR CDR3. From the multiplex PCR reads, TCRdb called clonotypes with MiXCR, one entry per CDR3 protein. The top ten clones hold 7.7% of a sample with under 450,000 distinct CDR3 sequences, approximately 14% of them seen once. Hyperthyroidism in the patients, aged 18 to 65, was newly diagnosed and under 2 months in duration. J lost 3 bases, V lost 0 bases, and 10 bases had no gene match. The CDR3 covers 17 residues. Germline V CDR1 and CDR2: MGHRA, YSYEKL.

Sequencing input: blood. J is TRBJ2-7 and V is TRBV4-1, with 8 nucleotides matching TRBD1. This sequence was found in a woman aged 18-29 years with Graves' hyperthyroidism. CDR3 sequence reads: CASSQDRPGQDIYEQYF. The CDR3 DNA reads TGCGCCAGCAGCCAAGATCGACCGGGACAGGACATCTACGAGCAGTACTTC.